This paragraph reports one T cell receptor (beta chain). The data were obtained in a study of shared clonotypes between healthy human individuals. Germline CDR1 reads SGHNT; CDR2 reads YYREEE (reference sequence). CDR3 length: 15 amino acids. After removal of 3 bases from V and 3 bases from J, the junction contained 5 bases not matched to a gene. Each subset's genomic DNA was shared equally among a number of immunoSEQ plates. Data came from immunoSEQ multiplex PCR; TCRdb stores just in-frame clones and leaves some out. The sample lists 300,000 or so clones, about 74% occurring once. Sequencing was done on a sample of memory CD4+ T cells sorted from blood. Subset of the sample: CD45RA-negative fraction. This chain connects TRBV5-4 to TRBJ2-7, with 11 bases fitting TRBD1. The TCR sequence derives from a man in his thirties or forties in good health. The CDR3 here is CASSYRDRGFYEQYF. CDR3 sequence (DNA): TGTGCCAGCAGCTACCGGGACAGGGGGTTCTACGAGCAGTACTTC. Full variable domain (rest looked up from reference TRBV5-4 and TRBJ2-7): ETGVTQSPTHLIKTRGQQVTLRCSSQSGHNTVSWYQQALGQGPQFIFQYYREEENGRGNFPPRFSGLQFPNYSSELNVNALELDDSALYLCASSYRDRGFYEQYFGPGTRLTVT.